A single sample is the source of the 5 T cell receptor beta chains below, sequenced in a study of shared clonotypes between healthy human individuals. The method was immunoSEQ multiplex PCR; TCRdb's version includes in-frame clones alone and lacks a portion of them. The sample carries roughly 2.5 million clones, 90% to 95% recorded once. Material: naive CD4+ T cells sorted from blood. Subset given: CD45RA+ positively selected. These TCRs come from a man between 18 and 35 years old in good health.

Comment on this clone: Other DNA sequences in the same sample also yield this CDR3. The V call is TRBV5-4, the J call TRBJ2-1, with D possibly TRBD2 on 5 matching bases. Germline V gives CDR1 SGHNT, CDR2 YYREEE (reference sequence). There are 14 residues in the CDR3. The V and J ends lost 0 bases and 1 base respectively, with 5 bases between them. The CDR3 DNA is TGTGCCAGCAGCTTGGCGGGGTCCTACAATGAGCAGTTCTTC. As protein: CASSLAGSYNEQFF.

The chain joins TRBV27 to TRBJ2-7, with TRBD2 matching 7 bases. The CDR3 totals 15 residues. V shed 3 bases and J 2 bases; nucleotides not matched to a gene: 7. Germline lookup yields CDR1 MNHEY and CDR2 SMNVEV (reference sequence). The CDR3 DNA sequence: TGTGCCAGCAGTTTGGGGTGGGAGGGCCCCTACGAGCAGTACTTC. It codes for CASSLGWEGPYEQYF.

With regard to this clone: At one end, the junction sequence differs from germline, possibly due to a read error. V usage is TRBV7-9 and J usage is TRBJ1-2; tentatively, D is TRBD1 (6 bases). The CDR3 contains 16 residues. Germline V gene data show CDR1 as SEHNR and CDR2 as FQNEAQ (reference sequence). CDR3 amino acids: CASSLGSGADNYGYTF. DNA for the CDR3: TGTGCCAGCAGTTTAGGCTCAGGGGCTGATAACTATGGCTACACCTTC.

As to this clone: The sample holds other DNA sequences that translate to the same CDR3. V gene TRBV5-1 combines with J gene TRBJ2-1, with 11 bases matching TRBD2. CDR1 is SGHRS and CDR2 is YFSETQ in the germline V gene. This CDR3 is built from 15 residues. V was clipped by 1 base and J by 7 bases; unmatched bases: 4. CDR3 sequence: CASSLTSGSSNEQFF. The DNA of the CDR3 is TGCGCCAGCAGCTTGACTAGCGGGAGCTCGAATGAGCAGTTCTTC.

The genes are TRBV28 and TRBJ2-2, with TRBD1 matching 8 bases. V lost 5 bases, J lost 6 bases, and 2 bases stayed unmatched. CDR1 and CDR2 from the germline V gene are MDHEN and SYDVKM. The CDR3 covers 13 residues. CDR3 amino acids: CASSGQGPGELFF. CDR3 sequence (DNA): TGTGCCAGCAGTGGACAGGGACCCGGGGAGCTGTTTTTT.